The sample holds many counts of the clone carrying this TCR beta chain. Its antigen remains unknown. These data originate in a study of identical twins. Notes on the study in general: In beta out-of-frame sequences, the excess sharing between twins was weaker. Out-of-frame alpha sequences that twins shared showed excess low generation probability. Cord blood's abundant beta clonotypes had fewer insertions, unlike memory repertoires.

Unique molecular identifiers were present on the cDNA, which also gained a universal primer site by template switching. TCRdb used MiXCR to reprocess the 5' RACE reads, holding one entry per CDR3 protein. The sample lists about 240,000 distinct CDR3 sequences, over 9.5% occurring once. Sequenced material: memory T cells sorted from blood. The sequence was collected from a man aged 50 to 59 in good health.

The CDR3 bases are TGTGCCAGCAGCATGCGGGGGGGCAGCTCAGATACGCAGTATTTT. This translates into CASSMRGGSSDTQYF. The rearrangement links TRBV7-2 to TRBJ2-3, with 9 bases fitting TRBD2. V trimming: 5 bases; J trimming: 4 bases; junction bases outside the gene matches: 7. CDR3 length: 15 amino acids. Germline V gene data show CDR1 as SGHTA and CDR2 as FQGNSA.